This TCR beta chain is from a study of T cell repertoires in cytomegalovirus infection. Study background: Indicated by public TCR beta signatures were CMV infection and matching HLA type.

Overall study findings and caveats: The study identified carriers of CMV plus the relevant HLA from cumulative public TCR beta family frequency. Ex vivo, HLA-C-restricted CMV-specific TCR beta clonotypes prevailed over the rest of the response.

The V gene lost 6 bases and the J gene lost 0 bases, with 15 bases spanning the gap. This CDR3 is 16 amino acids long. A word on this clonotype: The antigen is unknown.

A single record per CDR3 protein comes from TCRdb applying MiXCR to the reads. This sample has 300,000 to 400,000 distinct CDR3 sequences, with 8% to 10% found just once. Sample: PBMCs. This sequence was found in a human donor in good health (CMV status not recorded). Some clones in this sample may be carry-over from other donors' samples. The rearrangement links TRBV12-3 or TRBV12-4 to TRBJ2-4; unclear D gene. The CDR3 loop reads CASRKTETLAKNIQYF. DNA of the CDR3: TGTGCCAGCAGAAAAACAGAGACCCTAGCCAAAAACATTCAGTACTTC.